Below, one T cell receptor (beta chain) is given with its context. This entry is derived from a study of OX40 agonist ivuxolimab in advanced cancers. On the study more broadly: At doses from 0.01 to 10 mg/kg, patients were given intravenous ivuxolimab every 2 weeks. Under the entry rules, prior anti-PD-1, anti-PD-L1 or anti-CTLA-4 therapy was allowed, and approximately 40% had some.

The germline V gene encodes CDR1 LNHDA and CDR2 SQIVND (reference sequence). Trimming took 7 bases from V and 2 from J, leaving 11 bases between them. This CDR3 spans 13 amino acids. Assay: immunoSEQ multiplex PCR; the TCRdb copy retains only in-frame clones and omits some. The sample carries 120,000 or so clones, roughly nine tenths recorded once. The chain recombines TRBV19 with TRBJ1-2; D uncertain. The sequence derives from an adult with an advanced solid tumor such as melanoma, head and neck, liver or kidney cancer. The source was CD4+ or CD8+ T cells sorted from blood, collected in a trial of the OX40 agonist ivuxolimab. CDR3 sequence reads: CASTPGLNYGYTF. In DNA form, the CDR3 reads TGTGCCAGTACGCCGGGTTTAAACTATGGCTACACCTTC.